Described below is a single T cell receptor beta chain sequence and its context. The sample comes from a study of cytomegalovirus exposure and HLA in healthy donors. PCR involved 60 Vbeta and 13 Jbeta primers. TCRdb keeps only in-frame clones here, not all; method: immunoSEQ multiplex PCR. The sample comprises 75,000 to 100,000 clones, approximately 64% of which are singletons, and roughly 3.2% rests with the top ten. V lost 6 bases and J lost 4, with 15 bases in between. The CDR3 is 14 residues long. Per germline, CDR1 MDHEN and CDR2 SYDVKM. The donors (healthy individuals) were bone marrow donors. Material for sequencing was PBMCs. The receptor comes from a man in his fifties or sixties in good health and CMV-seronegative. The chain combines TRBV28 with TRBJ1-2, with D maybe TRBD1 (6 bases). CDR3 nucleotides: TGTGCCAGCAGGCTACCTACAGGGATCTATGGCTACACCTTC. It is translated as CASRLPTGIYGYTF.